This entry features one T cell receptor (beta chain) sequence. Authors' processing steps: It was from reference gene primer amplification that nucleated cell counts were estimated. The data were produced by immunoSEQ multiplex PCR, yet TCRdb's version contains in-frame clones alone and is incomplete. V, J and clone size were drawn from that table, and D and trimming were deduced from the DNA. The table lists about 120,000 clones, 71% of them singletons. This entry comes from a study of blood T cell repertoires in COVID-19. The overall study: The United States, Italy and Spain supplied acute and convalescent COVID-19 samples. The analysed material was cDNA or gDNA that came from T cells, B-cell-depleted T cells, or PBMCs.

The CDR3 extends over 20 amino acids. Germline CDR1 reads MGHRA; CDR2 reads YSYEKL. With V trimmed by 0 bases and J by 7 bases, 19 bases remained unmatched. This sequence joins TRBV4-1 and TRBJ2-1; 9 bases match TRBD2. Sequencing was done on a sample of peripheral blood. The receptor comes from a human donor with acute or convalescent COVID-19. The donor label of this sample is uncertain. The CDR3 region is CASSQDDRGGAWFLGNEQFF. In DNA form, the CDR3 reads TGCGCCAGCAGCCAAGATGACCGCGGGGGGGCCTGGTTTCTAGGGAATGAGCAGTTCTTC.